One sample yielded the 3 T cell receptor gamma chains listed below, sequenced in a study of gammadelta T cells in human blood. TCRdb ran CATT on the RT-PCR reads. The sample holds about 390 gamma-chain clones, around 7.7% seen once. The sample was non-Vgamma9Vdelta2 gamma-delta T cells from cord blood. The receptor set was obtained from a newborn.

Judged by abundance, this clone is large. The V call is TRGV2, the J call TRGJ1 or TRGJ2. The germline CDR1 and CDR2 sequences are EGSNGY and YDSYNSKV. V dropped 0 bases and J dropped 2; count of bases not matched to a gene: 4. This CDR3 has 14 amino acids. CDR3 nucleotide sequence: TGTGCCACCTGGGACGGGCCCCATTATTATAAGAAACTCTTT. As protein: CATWDGPHYYKKLF.

Note on this clone: This may be a read error: a much more frequent sequence differs by one nucleotide. Other DNA sequences of this sample code for an identical CDR3. The chain combines TRGV2 with TRGJ1 or TRGJ2. CDR1 is EGSNGY and CDR2 is YDSYNSKV in the germline V gene. The length of the CDR3 is 15 residues. DNA for the CDR3: TGTGCCACCTGGGACGGGCTCGGGGTTCGGTATAAGAAAATCTTT. Translating it yields CATWDGLGVRYKKIF.

By its share, this clone is large. The rearrangement uses TRGV2 and TRGJ1 or TRGJ2. V was clipped by 0 bases and J by 11 bases; unmatched bases: 10. Germline values: CDR1 EGSNGY, CDR2 YDSYNSKV. The CDR3 length is 13 residues. The CDR3 loop reads CATWDGLRFQKLF. The CDR3 DNA reads as TGTGCCACCTGGGACGGGCTAAGGTTTCAGAAACTCTTT.